A single sample is the source of the 21 T cell receptor beta chains below, sequenced in a study of CD8 T cells in ankylosing spondylitis. Each CDR3 protein is one row after TCRdb ran MiXCR on the 5' RACE reads. The sample includes about 160,000 distinct CDR3 sequences, around 20% of them seen just once. The sequencing sample was made of blood, either unsorted or a sorted T cell fraction (not recorded which). These TCRs come from a male donor with ankylosing spondylitis or in good health (not recorded which).

The chain is built from TRBV28 and TRBJ2-7, with D uncertain. With 8 bases removed from V and 4 bases from J, the gap between germline ends came to 9 bases. The germline CDR1 and CDR2 sequences are MDHEN and SYDVKM. This CDR3 spans 11 amino acids. The CDR3, as DNA: TGTGCCAGCGCAACTGAGTACGAGCAGTACTTC. Translating gives CASATEYEQYF.

The chain uses TRBV2 and TRBJ2-7; TRBD1 matches 9 bases. Germline CDR1 SNHLY, CDR2 FYNNEI. The V gene end was trimmed by 8 bases and the J gene end by 2 bases; junction bases not matched to a gene: 4. This CDR3 is built from 13 residues. This chain's CDR3 is CASDRGVPYEQYF. The CDR3 DNA reads as TGTGCCAGCGACAGGGGGGTCCCCTACGAGCAGTACTTC.

This clonotype was observed many times. This sequence joins TRBV20-1 and TRBJ2-1, with a weak D call TRBD2 (7 bases). Germline-derived CDR1 and CDR2 are DFQATT and SNEGSKA (reference sequence). V lost 0 bases and J 8 bases, leaving 29 bases between the germline ends. The CDR3 length is 19 residues. This CDR3 is CSARDPSRSQGGGQDEQFF. CDR3 DNA: TGCAGTGCTAGAGACCCCTCTAGATCCCAAGGGGGGGGTCAGGATGAGCAGTTCTTC.

This clonotype was found many times. The chain employs TRBV5-1 and TRBJ2-3; 7 positions agree with TRBD2. This CDR3 has 15 amino acids. V lost 4 bases to trimming and J lost 4 bases; unmatched junction nucleotides: 9. The germline CDR1 and CDR2 sequences are SGHRS and YFSETQ. CDR3 DNA sequence: TGCGCCAGCAGCGGTGGACTAGGGAGGGCAGATACGCAGTATTTT. Its protein is CASSGGLGRADTQYF.

V is TRBV5-5 and J is TRBJ1-1, with D unresolved. The germline V and J ends were trimmed by 0 bases and 0 bases, with 12 bases remaining between them. This CDR3 has 16 residues. Germline assignment: CDR1 SGHKS and CDR2 YYEKEE (reference sequence). CDR3 residues: CASSLDVGRMNTEAFF. In DNA, the CDR3 is TGTGCCAGCAGCTTGGATGTGGGTCGCATGAACACTGAAGCTTTCTTT.

The rearrangement uses TRBV3-1 and TRBJ1-1; possibly TRBD1 for D (6 bases). In germline, CDR1 is LGHDT, CDR2 YNNKEL (reference sequence). This CDR3 comprises 13 residues. V lost 8 bases to trimming and J lost 1 base, with 11 bases between them. Here the CDR3 reads CASGGHSNTEAFF. Here the CDR3 DNA reads TGTGCCAGCGGGGGACATTCGAACACTGAAGCTTTCTTT.

Details on this clonotype: An end of the junction differs from the germline gene, which may be a read error. This CDR3 reads CGSSFLGSSNQPQHF. Here the CDR3 DNA reads TGTGGCAGCAGTTTTTTGGGGTCTAGCAATCAGCCCCAGCATTTT. The rearrangement links TRBV28 to TRBJ1-5; D gene ambiguous. CDR1 is MDHEN and CDR2 is SYDVKM in the germline V gene. The CDR3 sequence is 15 residues long.

This clonotype was detected ten times or more. The chain joins TRBV6-2 or TRBV6-3 to TRBJ2-2, with a possible D match to TRBD1 (6 bases). The CDR3 extends over 14 amino acids. CDR1 is MNHEY and CDR2 is SVGEGT in the germline V gene. The V end lost 5 bases, the J end lost 2 bases, and 9 bases lay between the germline ends. The chain's CDR3 is CASSPGVNTGELFF. CDR3 DNA: TGTGCCAGCAGTCCAGGGGTTAACACCGGGGAGCTGTTTTTT.

A single count supports this clonotype. The chain recombines TRBV29-1 with TRBJ2-2; 8 nucleotides line up with TRBD1. Germline lookup yields CDR1 SQVTM and CDR2 ANQGSEA. The CDR3 is made up of 18 amino acids. V dropped 3 bases and J dropped 1; count of bases not matched to a gene: 13. The CDR3 DNA follows: TGCAGCGTTGACGGTGCCCAAGAACAGGGGGTGAACACCGGGGAGCTGTTTTTT. This codes for CSVDGAQEQGVNTGELFF.

This clonotype was recorded many times. The rearrangement uses TRBV20-1 and TRBJ1-5; no clear D gene. Per germline, CDR1 DFQATT and CDR2 SNEGSKA (reference sequence). The CDR3 runs to 13 residues. With 3 bases removed from V and 5 bases from J, the gap between germline ends came to 11 bases. The CDR3 nucleotides read TGCAGTGCTAGTGGACTGGCCGATCAGCCCCAGCATTTT. It codes for CSASGLADQPQHF.

This clonotype has ten or more counts. The gene calls are TRBV10-3 and TRBJ2-1, with 7 positions matching TRBD1. Germline lookup yields CDR1 ENHRY and CDR2 SYGVKD. With V trimmed by 10 bases and J by 5 bases, 11 bases remained unmatched. CDR3 length: 14 residues. CDR3 nucleotide sequence: TGTGCCACCTATCCGGGGACAGAAGACAATGAGCAGTTCTTC. Its protein is CATYPGTEDNEQFF.

This clonotype appeared once. The CDR3 DNA sequence: TGTGCCAGCAGCCACCCAGGGTATGGCTACACCTTC. Translating it yields CASSHPGYGYTF. This rearrangement joins TRBV7-2 to TRBJ1-2; maybe TRBD1 (5 bases). The CDR3 totals 12 residues. Germline-derived CDR1 and CDR2 are SGHTA and FQGNSA. Trimming took 5 bases from V and 5 from J, leaving 9 bases between them.

This clonotype was recorded once. A read error is possible here, since a much larger clone lies one base away. J is TRBJ2-7 and V is TRBV4-1; TRBD2 agrees at 13 bases. The CDR3 runs 15 residues. Germline values: CDR1 MGHRA, CDR2 YSYEKL. V dropped 6 bases and J dropped 3; count of bases not matched to a gene: 5. The CDR3 nucleotides are TGCGCCAGCAGAGAGGGACTAGCGGGAAACTACGAGCAGTACTTC. This encodes CASREGLAGNYEQYF.

This clonotype has just a few counts. This rearrangement joins TRBV12-3 or TRBV12-4 to TRBJ1-5; D might be TRBD1 (6 bases). The CDR3 runs to 18 residues. The germline V and J ends were trimmed by 5 bases and 1 base, with 21 bases remaining between them. The CDR3 loop is CASSTTPPRGPSNQPQHF. CDR3 bases: TGTGCCAGCAGTACTACACCCCCCAGGGGACCAAGCAATCAGCCCCAGCATTTT.

This clonotype was seen a handful of times. The chain recombines TRBV7-9 with TRBJ2-7; 8 bases are shared with TRBD2. With 1 base clipped from V and 4 bases from J, the junction kept 6 bases outside the gene matches. Germline-derived CDR1 and CDR2 are SEHNR and FQNEAQ (reference sequence). The CDR3 extends over 15 amino acids. CDR3 sequence: CASSLEGLVFYEQYF. DNA of the CDR3: TGTGCCAGCAGCTTAGAGGGACTAGTTTTTTACGAGCAGTACTTC.

At least ten counts were recorded for this clonotype. The chain couples TRBV2 to TRBJ1-5; a weak D match, TRBD1 (5 bases). This CDR3 region has 15 residues. V lost 6 bases and J 1 base, leaving 13 bases between the germline ends. Germline lookup yields CDR1 SNHLY and CDR2 FYNNEI. This CDR3 reads CASSRREGSNQPQHF. The CDR3, as DNA: TGTGCCAGCAGCCGCAGGGAGGGCAGCAATCAGCCCCAGCATTTT.

The chain is built from TRBV7-8 and TRBJ2-2; TRBD2 matches 8 bases. Germline trimming cut 5 bases from V and 1 base from J; bases unmatched to any gene: 6. This CDR3 comprises 16 residues. The germline V gene has CDR1 SGHVS and CDR2 FQNEAQ. The CDR3 DNA reads TGTGCCAGCAGCCTCCTAGCGGGCAAGAACACCGGGGAGCTGTTTTTT. As protein: CASSLLAGKNTGELFF.

The rearrangement uses TRBV29-1 and TRBJ2-1; D unresolved. V lost 2 bases, J lost 4 bases, and 6 bases lay in between. The germline gives CDR1 SQVTM, CDR2 ANQGSEA. The CDR3 extends over 12 amino acids. The CDR3 spells CSVEIGYNEQFF. DNA for the CDR3: TGCAGCGTTGAAATCGGTTACAATGAGCAGTTCTTC.

This clonotype turned up a few times. The chain combines TRBV28 with TRBJ1-1, with a weak D call TRBD1 (6 bases). The germline V gene encodes CDR1 MDHEN and CDR2 SYDVKM. The V end lost 6 bases, the J end lost 3 bases, and 23 bases lay between the germline ends. CDR3 size: 17 residues. CDR3 in amino acids: CASSPSVSRGRDTEAFF. CDR3 bases: TGTGCCAGCAGCCCTTCGGTATCGCGGGGGCGCGACACTGAAGCTTTCTTT. The full variable domain, completed using reference TRBV28 and TRBJ1-1, is DVKVTQSSRYLVKRTGEKVFLECVQDMDHENMFWYRQDPGLGLRLIYFSYDVKMKEKGDIPEGYSVSREKKERFSLILESASTNQTSMYLCASSPSVSRGRDTEAFFGQGTRLTVV.

There are many counts of this clonotype. No DNA is shown, since the ends of the CDR3 on it are uncertain; the CDR3 is the one TCRdb lists. The chain has TRBV21-1 and TRBJ1-2; the tabulated D call, TRBD1, remains unverified against the DNA. TRBV21-1 is reported as a pseudogene. The CDR3 region is 15 residues in length, termini included. The CDR3: CASSIVGPGAYGYTF.

This clonotype was counted between two and nine times. The chain employs TRBV12-3 or TRBV12-4 and TRBJ2-1, with 7 bases that match TRBD2. The J segment lost 8 bases and the V segment lost 6 bases, leaving 10 bases of the junction unmatched. The CDR3 extends over 14 amino acids. Here the CDR3 DNA reads TGTGCCAGCAGGGCTAGCGGCGCTTTCTATGAGCAGTTCTTC. Translating it yields CASRASGAFYEQFF.